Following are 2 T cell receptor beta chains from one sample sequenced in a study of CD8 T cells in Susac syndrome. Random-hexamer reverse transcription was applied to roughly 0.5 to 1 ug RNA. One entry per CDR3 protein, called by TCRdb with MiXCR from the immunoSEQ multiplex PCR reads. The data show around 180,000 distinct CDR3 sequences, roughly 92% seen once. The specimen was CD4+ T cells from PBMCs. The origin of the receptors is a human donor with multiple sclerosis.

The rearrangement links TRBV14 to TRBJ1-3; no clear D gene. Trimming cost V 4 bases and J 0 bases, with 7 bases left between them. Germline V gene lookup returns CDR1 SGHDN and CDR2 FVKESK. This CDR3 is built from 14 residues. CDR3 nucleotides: TGTGCCAGCAGCCCCACCATCTCTGGAAACACCATATATTTT. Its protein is CASSPTISGNTIYF.

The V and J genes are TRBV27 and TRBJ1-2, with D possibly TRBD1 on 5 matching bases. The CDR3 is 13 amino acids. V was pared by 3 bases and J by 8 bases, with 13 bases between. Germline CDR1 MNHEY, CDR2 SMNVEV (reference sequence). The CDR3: CASSFTQGYGYTF. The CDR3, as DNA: TGTGCCAGCAGTTTCACGCAGGGTTACGGCTACACCTTC.